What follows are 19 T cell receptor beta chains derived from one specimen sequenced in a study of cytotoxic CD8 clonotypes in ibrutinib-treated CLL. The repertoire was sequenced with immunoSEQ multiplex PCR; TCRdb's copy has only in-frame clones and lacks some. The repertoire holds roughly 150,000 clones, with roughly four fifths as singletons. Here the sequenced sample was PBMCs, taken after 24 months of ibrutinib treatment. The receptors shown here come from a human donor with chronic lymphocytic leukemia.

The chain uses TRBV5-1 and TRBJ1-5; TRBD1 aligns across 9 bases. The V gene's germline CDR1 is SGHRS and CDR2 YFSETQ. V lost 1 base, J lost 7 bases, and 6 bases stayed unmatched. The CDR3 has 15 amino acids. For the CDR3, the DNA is TGCGCCAGCAGCTTGAACAGGGGGCAAGGACAGCCCCAGCATTTT. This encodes CASSLNRGQGQPQHF.

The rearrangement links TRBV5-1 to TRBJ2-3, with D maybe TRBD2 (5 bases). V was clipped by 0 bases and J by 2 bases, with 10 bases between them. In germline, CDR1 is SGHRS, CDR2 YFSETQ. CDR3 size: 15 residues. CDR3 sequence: CASSLGLADTDTQYF. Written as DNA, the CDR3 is TGCGCCAGCAGCTTGGGGCTAGCCGACACAGATACGCAGTATTTT.

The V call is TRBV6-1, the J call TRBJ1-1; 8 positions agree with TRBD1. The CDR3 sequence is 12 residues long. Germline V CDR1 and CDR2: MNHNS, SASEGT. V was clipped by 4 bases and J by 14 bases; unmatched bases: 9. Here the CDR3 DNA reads TGTGCCAGCAGTGTGGACAGGGTTTCGAACTTCTTT. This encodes CASSVDRVSNFF.

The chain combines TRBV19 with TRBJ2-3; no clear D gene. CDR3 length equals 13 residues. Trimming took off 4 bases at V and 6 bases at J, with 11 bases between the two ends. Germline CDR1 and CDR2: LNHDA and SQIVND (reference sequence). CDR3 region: CASSTMYGDTQYF. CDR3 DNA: TGTGCCAGTAGTACCATGTATGGGGATACGCAGTATTTT.

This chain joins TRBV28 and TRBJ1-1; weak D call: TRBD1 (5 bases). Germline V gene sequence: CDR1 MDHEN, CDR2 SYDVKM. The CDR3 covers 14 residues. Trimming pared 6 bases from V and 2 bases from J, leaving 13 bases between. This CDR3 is CASRGVPDNTEAFF. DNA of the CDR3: TGTGCCAGCAGGGGGGTCCCAGATAACACTGAAGCTTTCTTT. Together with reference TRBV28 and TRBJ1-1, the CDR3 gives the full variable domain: DVKVTQSSRYLVKRTGEKVFLECVQDMDHENMFWYRQDPGLGLRLIYFSYDVKMKEKGDIPEGYSVSREKKERFSLILESASTNQTSMYLCASRGVPDNTEAFFGQGTRLTVV.

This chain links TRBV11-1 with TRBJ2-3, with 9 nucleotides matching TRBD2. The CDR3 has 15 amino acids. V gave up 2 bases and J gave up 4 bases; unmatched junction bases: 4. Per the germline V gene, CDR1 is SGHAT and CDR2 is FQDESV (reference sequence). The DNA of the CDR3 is TGTGCCAGCAGCTTATTTGCTAGCGGGGCAGATACGCAGTATTTT. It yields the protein CASSLFASGADTQYF.

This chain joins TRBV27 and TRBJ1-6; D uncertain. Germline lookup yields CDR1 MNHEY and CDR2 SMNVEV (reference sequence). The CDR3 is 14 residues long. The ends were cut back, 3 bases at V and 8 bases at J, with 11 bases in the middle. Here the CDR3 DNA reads TGTGCCAGCAGTTTTGGGCCCGATTATTCACCCCTCCACTTT. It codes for CASSFGPDYSPLHF.

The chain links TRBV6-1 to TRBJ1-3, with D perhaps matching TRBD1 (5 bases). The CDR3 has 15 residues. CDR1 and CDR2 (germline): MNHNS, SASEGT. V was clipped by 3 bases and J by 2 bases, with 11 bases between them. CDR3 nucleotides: TGTGCCAGCAGTGAGCCAGGGCGAGCTGGAAACACCATATATTTT. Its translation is CASSEPGRAGNTIYF.

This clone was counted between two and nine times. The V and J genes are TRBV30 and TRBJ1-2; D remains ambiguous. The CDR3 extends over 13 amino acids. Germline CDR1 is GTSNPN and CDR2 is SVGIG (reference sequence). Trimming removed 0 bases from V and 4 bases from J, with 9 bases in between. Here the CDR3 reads CAWSVRTAYGYTF. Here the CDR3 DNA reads TGTGCCTGGAGTGTACGGACCGCCTATGGCTACACCTTC.

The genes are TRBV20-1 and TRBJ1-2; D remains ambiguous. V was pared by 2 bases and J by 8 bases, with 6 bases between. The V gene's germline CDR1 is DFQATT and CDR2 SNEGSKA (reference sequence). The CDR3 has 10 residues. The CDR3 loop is CSARREGYTF. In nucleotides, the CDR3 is TGCAGTGCTAGACGGGAGGGCTACACCTTC.

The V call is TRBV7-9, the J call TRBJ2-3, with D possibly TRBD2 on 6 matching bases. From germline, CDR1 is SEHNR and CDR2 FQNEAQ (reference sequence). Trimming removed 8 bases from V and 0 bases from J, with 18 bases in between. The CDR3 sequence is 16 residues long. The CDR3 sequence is CASLPRAGTSTDTQYF. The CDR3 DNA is TGTGCCAGCCTCCCCCGGGCAGGGACTAGCACAGATACGCAGTATTTT.

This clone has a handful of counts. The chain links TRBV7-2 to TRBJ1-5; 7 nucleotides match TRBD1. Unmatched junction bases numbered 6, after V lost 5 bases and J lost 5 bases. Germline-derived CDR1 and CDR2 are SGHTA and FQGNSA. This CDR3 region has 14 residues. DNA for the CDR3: TGTGCCAGCAGCCTCCGGGACAGACATCAGCCCCAGCATTTT. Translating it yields CASSLRDRHQPQHF. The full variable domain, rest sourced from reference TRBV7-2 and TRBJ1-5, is GAGVSQSPSNKVTEKGKDVELRCDPISGHTALYWYRQSLGQGLEFLIYFQGNSAPDKSGLPSDRFSAERTGGSVSTLTIQRTQQEDSAVYLCASSLRDRHQPQHFGDGTRLSIL.

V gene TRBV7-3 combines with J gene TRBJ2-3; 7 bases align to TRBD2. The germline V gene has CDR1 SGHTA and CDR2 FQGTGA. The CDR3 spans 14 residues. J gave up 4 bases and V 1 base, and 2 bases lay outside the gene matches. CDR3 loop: CASSLNAGADTQYF. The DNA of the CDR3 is TGTGCCAGCAGCTTAAACGCGGGGGCAGATACGCAGTATTTT.

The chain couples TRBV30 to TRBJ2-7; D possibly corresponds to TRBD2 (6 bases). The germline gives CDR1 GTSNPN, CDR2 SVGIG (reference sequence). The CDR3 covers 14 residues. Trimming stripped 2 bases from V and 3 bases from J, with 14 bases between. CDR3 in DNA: TGTGCCTGGAGTCCCTGGGGGGTGGGCTACGAGCAGTACTTC. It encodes CAWSPWGVGYEQYF.

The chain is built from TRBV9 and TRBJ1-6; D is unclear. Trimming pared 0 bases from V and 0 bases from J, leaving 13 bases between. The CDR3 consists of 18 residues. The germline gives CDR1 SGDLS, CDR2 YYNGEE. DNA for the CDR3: TGTGCCAGCAGCGTAGAGGCAGGCCGAAGCTCCTATAATTCACCCCTCCACTTT. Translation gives CASSVEAGRSSYNSPLHF.

The chain's CDR3 is CASSLGSGGTGELFF. CDR3 in DNA: TGTGCCAGCAGCTTAGGATCGGGAGGGACCGGGGAGCTGTTTTTT. This rearrangement joins TRBV7-9 to TRBJ2-2; TRBD2 agrees at 8 bases. After removal of 1 base from V and 5 bases from J, the junction contained 3 bases not matched to a gene. The CDR3 extends over 15 amino acids. The germline CDR1 and CDR2 sequences are SEHNR and FQNEAQ (reference sequence).

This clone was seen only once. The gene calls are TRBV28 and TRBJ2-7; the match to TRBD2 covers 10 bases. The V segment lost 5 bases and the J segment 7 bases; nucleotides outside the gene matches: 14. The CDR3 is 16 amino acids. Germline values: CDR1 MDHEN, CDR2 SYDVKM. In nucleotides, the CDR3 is TGTGCCAGCAGTATAATCGGCAGCGGGAGGGCCTGGGAGCAGTACTTC. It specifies CASSIIGSGRAWEQYF.

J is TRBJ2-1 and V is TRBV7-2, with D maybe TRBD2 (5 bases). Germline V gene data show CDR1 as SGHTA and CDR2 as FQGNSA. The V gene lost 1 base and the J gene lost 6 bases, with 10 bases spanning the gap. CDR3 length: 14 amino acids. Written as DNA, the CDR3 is TGTGCCAGCAGCTTAGGACTATTTCCCAATGAGCAGTTCTTC. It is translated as CASSLGLFPNEQFF.

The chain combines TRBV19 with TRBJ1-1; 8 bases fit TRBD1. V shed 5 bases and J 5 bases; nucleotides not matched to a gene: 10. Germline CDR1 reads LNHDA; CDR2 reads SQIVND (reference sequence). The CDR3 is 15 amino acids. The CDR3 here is CASSFSGQGGTEAFF. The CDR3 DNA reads TGTGCCAGTAGTTTCTCTGGACAGGGAGGAACTGAAGCTTTCTTT.